A selection of T cell receptor beta chains follows, all from one sample in a study of T cell responses to AZD1222 COVID-19 vaccine. Produced via immunoSEQ multiplex PCR; TCRdb's table is partial and in-frame only. The data contain about 130,000 clones, about 90% of them singletons. The starting material was peripheral blood, obtained on day 0 of AZD1222 vaccination. These receptor sequences come from an adult in good health. Each CDR3 is given with its conserved first and last residue. Fields, in order: V gene, J gene, D gene, clone size, CDR3 protein, CDR3 DNA. A D gene is named only where the DNA matches it firmly. The size entry is marked missing in some rows and otherwise reads once, few, many or a size class.

V: TRBV18; J: TRBJ2-1; D: .; size: few; CDR3: CASSRNQGTGSNEQFF; DNA: TGTGCCAGCTCACGGAACCAAGGTACGGGGAGCAATGAGCAGTTCTTC
V: TRBV2; J: TRBJ1-5; D: TRBD1; size: .; CDR3: CASRRTGNSQPQHF; DNA: TGTGCCAGCAGACGGACAGGTAATTCTCAGCCCCAGCATTTT
V: TRBV12-5; J: TRBJ1-1; D: .; size: .; CDR3: CASASTGTLNTEAFF; DNA: TGTGCTAGTGCCTCAACCGGGACATTGAACACTGAAGCTTTCTTT
V: TRBV7-9; J: TRBJ2-7; D: TRBD1; size: .; CDR3: CASSLGTGAYEQYF; DNA: TGTGCCAGCAGCTTAGGGACAGGGGCCTACGAGCAGTACTTC
V: TRBV30; J: TRBJ1-1; D: .; size: once; CDR3: CAWTRGLSGTNTEAFF; DNA: TGTGCCTGGACCCGAGGGCTTTCGGGGACAAACACTGAAGCTTTCTTT
V: TRBV18; J: TRBJ2-7; D: .; size: .; CDR3: CASSPGIYEQYF; DNA: TGTGCCAGCTCACCAGGGATCTACGAGCAGTACTTC
V: TRBV10-3; J: TRBJ1-1; D: TRBD1; size: .; CDR3: CAISELDRGTEAFF; DNA: TGTGCCATCAGTGAGCTAGACAGGGGAACTGAAGCTTTCTTT
V: TRBV7-2; J: TRBJ2-1; D: .; size: .; CDR3: CASSSGQYNEQFF; DNA: TGTGCCAGCAGCTCGGGTCAATACAATGAGCAGTTCTTC
V: TRBV9; J: TRBJ2-2; D: .; size: .; CDR3: CASSVVGYWDTGELFF; DNA: TGTGCCAGCAGCGTAGTCGGGTATTGGGACACCGGGGAGCTGTTTTTT
V: TRBV5-1; J: TRBJ2-1; D: .; size: .; CDR3: CASTRRRGAMNEQFF; DNA: TGCGCCAGCACCCGCCGAAGAGGGGCCATGAATGAGCAGTTCTTC
V: TRBV25-1; J: TRBJ2-7; D: .; size: few; CDR3: CASSVRVEQYF; DNA: TGTGCCAGCAGTGTACGGGTCGAGCAGTACTTC
V: TRBV13; J: TRBJ1-3; D: .; size: .; CDR3: CASSSGPTRGNTIYF; DNA: TGTGCCAGCAGCTCCGGGCCTACGAGAGGAAACACCATATATTTT
V: TRBV2; J: TRBJ2-5; D: .; size: .; CDR3: CASRSDQETQYF; DNA: TGTGCCAGCAGGTCGGACCAAGAGACCCAGTACTTC
V: TRBV7-2; J: TRBJ1-5; D: TRBD1; size: .; CDR3: CASSSDRVGQPQHF; DNA: TGTGCCAGCAGCTCGGACAGGGTGGGTCAGCCCCAGCATTTT
V: TRBV7-8; J: TRBJ1-2; D: .; size: .; CDR3: CASSNFQVTIGYTF; DNA: TGTGCCAGCAGCAACTTCCAGGTTACGATAGGCTACACCTTC
V: TRBV18; J: TRBJ1-2; D: .; size: .; CDR3: CASSPGRGYGYTF; DNA: TGTGCCAGCTCACCAGGGCGCGGCTATGGCTACACCTTC
V: TRBV2; J: TRBJ1-5; D: .; size: .; CDR3: CASRGGRIGNQPQHF; DNA: TGTGCCAGCAGGGGGGGACGTATCGGCAATCAGCCCCAGCATTTT
V: TRBV5-6; J: TRBJ1-5; D: TRBD1; size: .; CDR3: CASSLLSGGAGQPQHF; DNA: TGTGCCAGCAGCTTATTATCAGGGGGCGCGGGTCAGCCCCAGCATTTT
V: TRBV3-1/TRBV3-2; J: TRBJ2-5; D: .; size: .; CDR3: CASSPIDRLAQETQYF; DNA: TGTGCCAGCAGTCCGATCGACAGGCTCGCCCAAGAGACCCAGTACTTC
V: TRBV5-1; J: TRBJ2-5; D: TRBD1; size: .; CDR3: CASSLQGQGVGETQYF; DNA: TGCGCCAGCAGCCTCCAGGGACAGGGTGTGGGAGAGACCCAGTACTTC
V: TRBV19; J: TRBJ1-6; D: .; size: .; CDR3: CATKARSYNSPLHF; DNA: TGTGCCACCAAGGCGCGCTCCTATAATTCACCCCTCCACTTT
V: TRBV7-2; J: TRBJ1-3; D: .; size: .; CDR3: CASSLALASSGNTIYF; DNA: TGTGCCAGCAGCTTAGCTCTTGCGTCCTCTGGAAACACCATATATTTT
V: TRBV2; J: TRBJ2-5; D: TRBD1; size: .; CDR3: CASSGGQTWGETQYF; DNA: TGTGCCAGCAGTGGGGGACAGACCTGGGGGGAGACCCAGTACTTC
V: TRBV29-1; J: TRBJ2-7; D: TRBD1; size: .; CDR3: CSVGTGVSYEQYF; DNA: TGCAGCGTTGGGACAGGGGTAAGCTACGAGCAGTACTTC
V: TRBV5-1; J: TRBJ2-7; D: TRBD1; size: .; CDR3: CASSVSGQASSYEQYF; DNA: TGCGCCAGCAGTGTATCGGGACAGGCGAGCTCCTACGAGCAGTACTTC
V: TRBV5-8; J: TRBJ1-1; D: .; size: .; CDR3: CASSLSNTEAFF; DNA: TGTGCCAGCAGCTTATCCAACACTGAAGCTTTCTTT
V: TRBV7-9; J: TRBJ1-3; D: TRBD1; size: .; CDR3: CASSSRRQGPSGNTIYF; DNA: TGTGCCAGCAGCTCCCGGCGACAGGGGCCCTCTGGAAACACCATATATTTT
V: TRBV27; J: TRBJ1-2; D: .; size: .; CDR3: CASSPADSLANYGYTF; DNA: TGTGCCAGCAGCCCAGCGGACAGTTTAGCTAACTATGGCTACACCTTC
V: TRBV2; J: TRBJ1-6; D: .; size: .; CDR3: CASHPLGSGYNSPLHF; DNA: TGTGCCAGCCACCCCCTGGGTTCGGGCTATAATTCACCCCTCCACTTT
V: TRBV6-5; J: TRBJ2-5; D: .; size: .; CDR3: CASSYSRAQETQYF; DNA: TGTGCCAGCAGTTACTCAAGGGCCCAAGAGACCCAGTACTTC
V: TRBV5-1; J: TRBJ2-7; D: TRBD1; size: .; CDR3: CASSSKQWDSSSYEQYF; DNA: TGCGCCAGCAGCTCAAAACAATGGGACAGCTCCTCCTACGAGCAGTACTTC
V: TRBV5-1; J: TRBJ2-7; D: .; size: .; CDR3: CASSLSTAIYEQYF; DNA: TGCGCCAGCAGCTTGTCCACGGCAATCTACGAGCAGTACTTC
V: TRBV12-3/TRBV12-4; J: TRBJ2-3; D: .; size: .; CDR3: CASSFGGDTQYF; DNA: TGTGCCAGCAGTTTTGGAGGAGATACGCAGTATTTT
V: TRBV7-2; J: TRBJ1-6; D: TRBD1; size: .; CDR3: CASSLRQGVVSPLHF; DNA: TGTGCCAGCAGCTTAAGGCAGGGGGTGGTTTCACCCCTCCACTTT
V: TRBV5-4; J: TRBJ1-2; D: .; size: .; CDR3: CASSEVRSNYGYTF; DNA: TGTGCCAGCAGCGAGGTTAGGTCTAACTATGGCTACACCTTC
V: TRBV5-4; J: TRBJ1-2; D: .; size: .; CDR3: CASSTGQSYGYTF; DNA: TGTGCCAGCAGCACAGGACAGAGTTATGGCTACACCTTC
V: TRBV5-1; J: TRBJ1-1; D: TRBD1; size: .; CDR3: CASSETLTGGVTEAFF; DNA: TGCGCCAGCAGCGAAACACTCACAGGGGGGGTCACTGAAGCTTTCTTT
V: TRBV18; J: TRBJ1-2; D: .; size: .; CDR3: CASSPRNYGYTF; DNA: TGTGCCAGCTCACCAAGGAACTATGGCTACACCTTC
V: TRBV19; J: TRBJ2-1; D: TRBD1; size: .; CDR3: CASSRTGNDEQFF; DNA: TGTGCCAGTAGTAGGACAGGGAACGATGAGCAGTTCTTC
V: TRBV7-7; J: TRBJ2-2; D: .; size: .; CDR3: CASSSRTAVNTGELFF; DNA: TGTGCTAGCAGCTCCAGGACAGCCGTGAACACCGGGGAGCTGTTTTTT
V: TRBV20-1; J: TRBJ1-6; D: .; size: .; CDR3: CSARPQGPLHF; DNA: TGCAGTGCTAGACCGCAGGGACCCCTCCACTTT
V: TRBV5-1; J: TRBJ1-2; D: TRBD1; size: .; CDR3: CASSSTGAWKGYTF; DNA: TGCGCCAGCAGCTCGACAGGGGCTTGGAAAGGCTACACCTTC
V: TRBV5-5; J: TRBJ2-7; D: .; size: .; CDR3: CASSLVGSGTHTYEQYF; DNA: TGTGCCAGCAGCTTGGTTGGGAGTGGGACACATACCTACGAGCAGTACTTC
V: TRBV5-4; J: TRBJ1-4; D: .; size: once; CDR3: CASPRGGTNEKLFF; DNA: TGTGCCAGCCCCCGGGGTGGGACTAATGAAAAACTGTTTTTT
V: TRBV7-2; J: TRBJ2-5; D: .; size: .; CDR3: CASSIDSQETQYF; DNA: TGTGCCAGCAGCATCGACTCCCAAGAGACCCAGTACTTC
V: TRBV18; J: TRBJ1-4; D: TRBD1; size: .; CDR3: CASSSSGGGGEKLFF; DNA: TGTGCCAGCTCATCCTCAGGGGGAGGAGGTGAAAAACTGTTTTTT
V: TRBV6-2/TRBV6-3; J: TRBJ2-3; D: TRBD2; size: once; CDR3: CASSYGRGTTDTQYF; DNA: TGTGCCAGCAGTTACGGGCGGGGGACCACAGATACGCAGTATTTT
V: TRBV6-5; J: TRBJ1-5; D: TRBD1; size: .; CDR3: CAIRGPGQPQHF; DNA: TGTGCCATCAGGGGGCCGGGGCAGCCCCAGCATTTT
V: TRBV10-3; J: TRBJ2-1; D: TRBD1; size: .; CDR3: CAISESTGGYEQFF; DNA: TGTGCCATCAGTGAGTCAACAGGGGGCTATGAGCAGTTCTTC
V: TRBV5-1; J: TRBJ2-7; D: .; size: .; CDR3: CASSLRGPTILKGYEQYF; DNA: TGCGCCAGCAGCTTGCGGGGCCCGACGATCCTAAAGGGATACGAGCAGTACTTC
V: TRBV6-2/TRBV6-3; J: TRBJ2-7; D: .; size: .; CDR3: CASSYISWQGSHEQYF; DNA: TGTGCCAGCAGTTACATCTCGTGGCAGGGTAGCCACGAGCAGTACTTC
V: TRBV7-9; J: TRBJ2-3; D: TRBD2; size: .; CDR3: CASSWGLAGTQYF; DNA: TGTGCCAGCAGCTGGGGACTAGCGGGTACGCAGTATTTT
V: TRBV14; J: TRBJ2-5; D: .; size: few; CDR3: CASSQDTSRVLQETQYF; DNA: TGTGCCAGCAGCCAAGATACCTCTAGGGTTTTACAAGAGACCCAGTACTTC